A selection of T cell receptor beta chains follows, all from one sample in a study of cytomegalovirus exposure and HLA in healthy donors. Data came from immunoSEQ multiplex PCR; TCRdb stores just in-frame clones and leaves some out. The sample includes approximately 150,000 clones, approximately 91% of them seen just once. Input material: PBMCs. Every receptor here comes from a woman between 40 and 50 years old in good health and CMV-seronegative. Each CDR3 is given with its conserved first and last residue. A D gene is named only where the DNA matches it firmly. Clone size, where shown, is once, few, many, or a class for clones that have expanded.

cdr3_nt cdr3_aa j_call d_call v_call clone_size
TGTGCCAGCGGAGGGGGCCTTGGGGCCTACGAGCAGTACTTC CASGGGLGAYEQYF TRBJ2-7 - TRBV5-4 -
TGTGCCAGCAGTTTCACACCAATAAAGAACAATGAGCAGTTCTTC CASSFTPIKNNEQFF TRBJ2-1 - TRBV5-4 -
TGTGCCACCAGCAGAGATCTGGGGGGGTCCTACAATGAGCAGTTCTTC CATSRDLGGSYNEQFF TRBJ2-1 TRBD2 TRBV15 once
TGTGCCATCAGTGAGATCCGACAGGGGCCTAGCACAGATACGCAGTATTTT CAISEIRQGPSTDTQYF TRBJ2-3 TRBD1 TRBV10-3 -
TGTGCCAGCAGCTTAGTGATCAGCTATGGCTACACCTTC CASSLVISYGYTF TRBJ1-2 - TRBV11-2 -
TGCGCCAGCAGCTTGGGGGGGCGGGGGGACCAAGAGACCCAGTACTTC CASSLGGRGDQETQYF TRBJ2-5 TRBD2 TRBV5-1 few
TGTGCCAGCTCACCGGCCAGAACCTACGAGCAGTACTTC CASSPARTYEQYF TRBJ2-7 - TRBV18 -
TGTGCCAGCAGCCCGGGACAGCTGGGGGGCTACACCTTC CASSPGQLGGYTF TRBJ1-2 TRBD1 TRBV7-8 -
TGTTCCAGCAGCTTCCCCGGGACTAGAGAGCAGTACTTC CSSSFPGTREQYF TRBJ2-7 TRBD2 TRBV7-9 -
TGTGCCAGCAGTACAGGGATTCACGGCTACACCTTC CASSTGIHGYTF TRBJ1-2 - TRBV28 -
TGTGCCAGCAGCTTGAGTGGACAGTCCGCCAATCAGCCCCAGCATTTT CASSLSGQSANQPQHF TRBJ1-5 - TRBV5-6 few
TGTGCCAGCAGCCAAGGATATTTCACAGGGACCAATGAGCAGTTCTTC CASSQGYFTGTNEQFF TRBJ2-1 - TRBV4-2 -
TGTGCCAGCAGGGTAAGGGACAGGAGAAACTTC CASRVRDRRNF TRBJ2-5 TRBD1 TRBV27 -
TGTGCCAGCAAGGGCCCAGGGCCCCAGATAGATACGCAGTATTTT CASKGPGPQIDTQYF TRBJ2-3 - TRBV2 -
TGTGCCAGCAGTTCGACTTTAGATACGCAGTATTTT CASSSTLDTQYF TRBJ2-3 - TRBV28 few
TGTGCCAGCAGCCTAGCCCACAGCTCCTACAATGAGCAGTTCTTC CASSLAHSSYNEQFF TRBJ2-1 - TRBV7-3 -
TGCAGCGTGGGCTCGGGGACAGCAAATCAGCCCCAGCATTTT CSVGSGTANQPQHF TRBJ1-5 TRBD1 TRBV29-1 -
TGTGCCAGCAGCCCCGGACAGTGGCACTCTGGAAACACCATATATTTT CASSPGQWHSGNTIYF TRBJ1-3 - TRBV4-2 -
TGTGCCAGCAGCTTGGGGACTAGCGGCACAGATACGCAGTATTTT CASSLGTSGTDTQYF TRBJ2-3 TRBD2 TRBV7-6 -
TGTGCCAGCAGCCAAGATATGATAGCGGGAGGGCCTGGAGGAGGGCAAGAGACCCAGTACTTC CASSQDMIAGGPGGGQETQYF TRBJ2-5 TRBD2 TRBV4-2 -
TGTGCCAGCCAAGGGACTAGCGGATACAATGAGCAGTTCTTC CASQGTSGYNEQFF TRBJ2-1 TRBD2 TRBV6-5 -
TGTGCCTGGAGTGTACGGGGGGAGGCGGACATTCAGTACTTC CAWSVRGEADIQYF TRBJ2-4 TRBD2 TRBV30 -
TGTGCCAGCAGTTTGGTGGCAGGCAATCAGCCCCAGCATTTT CASSLVAGNQPQHF TRBJ1-5 - TRBV6-5 -
TGTGCCATCAGTGAGACGCCGGGACAGGGGGTTCAGGGCTACACCTTC CAISETPGQGVQGYTF TRBJ1-2 TRBD1 TRBV10-3 -
TGTGCCAGCTCGGAACAGGGCCACAATCAGCCCCAGCATTTT CASSEQGHNQPQHF TRBJ1-5 - TRBV2 -
TGCGCCAGCAGCATCCAGGGGGGCGAGCAGTTCTTC CASSIQGGEQFF TRBJ2-1 - TRBV5-1 -